Each of the 9 T cell receptor beta chains below was sequenced from the same sample in a study of OX40 agonist ivuxolimab in advanced cancers. Sequencing was performed with immunoSEQ multiplex PCR; in TCRdb, only in-frame clones are kept and a portion is missing. The sample has 70,000 to 90,000 clones, approximately 90% seen once. Sequenced material: CD4+ or CD8+ T cells sorted from blood, taken in a trial of the OX40 agonist ivuxolimab. The receptors come from an adult with an advanced solid tumor such as melanoma, head and neck, liver or kidney cancer.

This sequence joins TRBV6-6 and TRBJ2-3, with 9 bases aligning to TRBD2. V shed 5 bases, J shed 1 base, and the junction held 4 bases outside the gene matches. This CDR3 is built from 15 residues. Germline loops: CDR1 MNHNY, CDR2 SVGAGI (reference sequence). The CDR3 nucleotides are TGTGCCAGCAGTAGACTAGCGGAGCGCACAGATACGCAGTATTTT. Its translation is CASSRLAERTDTQYF.

This chain joins TRBV6-6 and TRBJ1-2, with 9 bases lining up with TRBD1. Looked up from germline, CDR1 is MNHNY and CDR2 is SVGAGI (reference sequence). This CDR3 contains 16 residues. The V and J ends lost 6 bases and 3 bases, in that order; junction bases with no gene match: 11. The CDR3, as DNA: TGTGCCAGCAGCAAAAAAGGACAGGGGTCACACTATGGCTACACCTTC. Protein product: CASSKKGQGSHYGYTF.

The chain links TRBV18 to TRBJ1-1; 10 positions match TRBD1. The J segment lost 1 base and the V segment lost 1 base, leaving 6 bases of the junction unmatched. The V gene's germline CDR1 is KGHSH and CDR2 LQKENI. The length of the CDR3 is 17 residues. In nucleotides, the CDR3 is TGTGCCAGCTCACCACTGGGGACAGGGGCCGGGAACACTGAAGCTTTCTTT. It yields the protein CASSPLGTGAGNTEAFF.

The chain has TRBV5-8 and TRBJ2-1, with 8 bases that match TRBD2. This CDR3 is built from 16 residues. Looked up from germline, CDR1 is SGHTS and CDR2 is YDEGEE. V dropped 3 bases and J dropped 7; count of bases not matched to a gene: 12. CDR3 residues: CASSSLDVREVNEQFF. CDR3 nucleotide sequence: TGTGCCAGCAGCTCACTCGATGTGCGGGAGGTGAATGAGCAGTTCTTC.

The chain combines TRBV27 with TRBJ2-1; 11 positions match TRBD2. Germline V lookup: CDR1 MNHEY, CDR2 SMNVEV (reference sequence). The CDR3 has 17 amino acids. The V and J ends lost 3 bases and 5 bases, in that order; junction bases with no gene match: 9. CDR3 sequence (DNA): TGTGCCAGCAGTTTCGGGTCGGGACTAGCGGCAAACAATGAGCAGTTCTTC. This encodes CASSFGSGLAANNEQFF.

V is TRBV19 and J is TRBJ2-5, with a tentative D call TRBD1 (5 bases). The CDR3 runs to 13 residues. Germline V CDR1 and CDR2: LNHDA, SQIVND (reference sequence). V lost 7 bases to trimming and J lost 3 bases, with 12 bases between them. The CDR3 protein is CASTRTHKETQYF. Here the CDR3 DNA reads TGTGCCAGTACCAGGACACACAAAGAGACCCAGTACTTC. The full variable domain, with the rest looked up from reference TRBV19 and TRBJ2-5, is DGGITQSPKYLFRKEGQNVTLSCEQNLNHDAMYWYRQDPGQGLRLIYYSQIVNDFQKGDIAEGYSVSREKKESFPLTVTSAQKNPTAFYLCASTRTHKETQYFGPGTRLLVL.

This clone was detected only a few times. This chain links TRBV7-6 with TRBJ2-7, with 11 bases matching TRBD2. V was clipped by 0 bases and J by 6 bases; unmatched bases: 10. This CDR3 comprises 17 residues. Germline loops: CDR1 SGHVS, CDR2 FNYEAQ. The DNA for the CDR3 is TGTGCCAGCAGCTTAGCCCCACTAGCGGGAGCTGGGGGCGAGCAGTACTTC. This gives the protein CASSLAPLAGAGGEQYF. Using reference TRBV7-6 and TRBJ2-7 for the parts outside the CDR3, the full variable domain is GAGVSQSPRYKVTKRGQDVALRCDPISGHVSLYWYRQALGQGPEFLTYFNYEAQQDKSGLPNDRFSAERPEGSISTLTIQRTEQRDSAMYRCASSLAPLAGAGGEQYFGPGTRLTVT.

This chain uses TRBV6-1 with TRBJ1-1; 9 bases align to TRBD1. There are 15 residues in the CDR3. In germline, CDR1 is MNHNS, CDR2 SASEGT. V lost 2 bases, J lost 4 bases, and 5 bases stayed unmatched. In nucleotides, the CDR3 is TGTGCCAGCAGTGAACCCGGACAGGGGACCACTGAAGCTTTCTTT. This gives the protein CASSEPGQGTTEAFF.

V usage is TRBV13 and J usage is TRBJ2-7, with TRBD1 as a possible D gene (6 bases). The V gene lost 2 bases and the J gene lost 1 base, with 12 bases spanning the gap. Germline assignment: CDR1 PRHDT and CDR2 FYEKMQ (reference sequence). This CDR3 is 15 amino acids long. CDR3 sequence reads: CASSLLIGGSYEQYF. Written as DNA, the CDR3 is TGTGCCAGCAGCTTACTCATAGGGGGATCCTACGAGCAGTACTTC.